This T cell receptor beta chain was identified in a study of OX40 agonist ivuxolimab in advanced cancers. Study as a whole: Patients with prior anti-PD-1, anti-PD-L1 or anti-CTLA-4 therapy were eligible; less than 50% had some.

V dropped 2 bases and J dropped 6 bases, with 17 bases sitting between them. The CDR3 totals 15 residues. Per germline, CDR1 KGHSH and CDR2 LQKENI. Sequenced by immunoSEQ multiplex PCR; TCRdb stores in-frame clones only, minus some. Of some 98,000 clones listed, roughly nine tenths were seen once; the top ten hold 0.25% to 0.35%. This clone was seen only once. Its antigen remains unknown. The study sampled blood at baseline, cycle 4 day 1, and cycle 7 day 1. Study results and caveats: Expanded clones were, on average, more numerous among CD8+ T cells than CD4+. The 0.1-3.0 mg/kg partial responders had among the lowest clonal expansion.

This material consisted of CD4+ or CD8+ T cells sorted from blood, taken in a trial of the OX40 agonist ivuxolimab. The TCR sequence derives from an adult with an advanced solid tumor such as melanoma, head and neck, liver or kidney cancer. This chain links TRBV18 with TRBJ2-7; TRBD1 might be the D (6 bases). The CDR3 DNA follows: TGTGCCAGCTCACCAAACGCAGGGGTCCGGGGCGAGCAGTACTTC. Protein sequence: CASSPNAGVRGEQYF.